The 17 T cell receptor beta chains below all came from one sample that was sequenced in a study of sequential checkpoint blockade in melanoma. Libraries were prepared by immunoSEQ multiplex PCR; TCRdb keeps only in-frame clonotypes and omits some of them. Among 20,000 to 25,000 clones, around 80% were seen once, and the ten largest hold approximately 10%. Treatment noted: randomized to nivolumab then ipilimumab (arm A) or the reverse (arm B). Sequencing was performed on CD8+ T cells sorted from blood (inferred from file names), taken from a patient given nivolumab and ipilimumab in sequence. The receptors derive from a human donor with melanoma.

The chain couples TRBV10-1 to TRBJ2-5, with 9 bases fitting TRBD2. V lost 6 bases, J lost 5 bases, and 4 bases stayed unmatched. Germline lookup yields CDR1 WNHNN and CDR2 SYGVQD (reference sequence). This CDR3 has 13 residues. The CDR3 nucleotides read TGCGCCAGCAGCTGGCTAGCGGGGGAGACCCAGTACTTC. Translation gives CASSWLAGETQYF.

The V gene is TRBV2, the J gene TRBJ2-2; D unresolved. Looked up from germline, CDR1 is SNHLY and CDR2 is FYNNEI. Trimming pared 4 bases from V and 0 bases from J, leaving 9 bases between. The CDR3 totals 15 residues. The CDR3 spells CASSVQRPNTGELFF. CDR3 coding DNA: TGTGCCAGCAGTGTTCAGCGTCCGAACACCGGGGAGCTGTTTTTT.

The table lists this clone with a few counts. The V call is TRBV7-9, the J call TRBJ1-5; no clear D. Germline-derived CDR1 and CDR2 are SEHNR and FQNEAQ (reference sequence). This CDR3 is 12 amino acids long. Between the trimmed V and J ends, which lost 5 bases and 6 bases, there was a span of 8 bases. The CDR3 region has the DNA TGTGCCAGCAGCCCGGGGAGTCAGCCCCAGCATTTT. It codes for CASSPGSQPQHF.

The chain combines TRBV28 with TRBJ1-5; D is unclear. V was cut by 7 bases and J by 0 bases, with 10 bases left in between. This CDR3 has 14 amino acids. Germline V gene data show CDR1 as MDHEN and CDR2 as SYDVKM. The DNA for the CDR3 is TGTGCCAGCATAAGGCAGGCTAGCAATCAGCCCCAGCATTTT. It yields the protein CASIRQASNQPQHF.

CDR3 region: CASSLTAGTDTQYF. Here the CDR3 DNA reads TGTGCCAGCAGCTTAACAGCGGGGACCGATACGCAGTATTTT. This chain connects TRBV7-3 to TRBJ2-3; 7 positions agree with TRBD2. Looked up from germline, CDR1 is SGHTA and CDR2 is FQGTGA. V lost 0 bases to trimming and J lost 6 bases; unmatched junction nucleotides: 3. The CDR3 totals 14 residues.

The chain combines TRBV21-1 with TRBJ1-4; the table gives TRBD1 as D, unverified against the DNA. TRBV21-1 is an annotated pseudogene. CDR3 length: 18 residues. The CDR3 bases are TGTGCCAGCAGCCTGGAACTCCGACAGGGTCCGGGAAAAGAAAAACTGTTTTTT. This sequence encodes CASSLELRQGPGKEKLFF.

This clone has just a few counts. The gene calls are TRBV25-1 and TRBJ2-2; 13 nucleotides agree with TRBD2. Germline CDR1 is MGHDK and CDR2 is SYGVNS. The CDR3 is 15 residues long. V lost 6 bases to trimming and J lost 2 bases; unmatched junction nucleotides: 0. CDR3 sequence: CASRGLAGNTGELFF. In nucleotides, the CDR3 is TGTGCCAGCAGGGGACTAGCGGGAAACACCGGGGAGCTGTTTTTT.

The chain employs TRBV30 and TRBJ2-5; D may be TRBD2 (6 bases). Deletions cut 2 bases from V and 7 bases from J, with 14 bases between. CDR3 length equals 13 residues. CDR1 and CDR2 (germline): GTSNPN, SVGIG (reference sequence). CDR3 loop: CAWSNSGGLTQYF. The CDR3 DNA is TGTGCCTGGAGTAACTCCGGGGGATTGACCCAGTACTTC. Drawing the rest from reference TRBV30 and TRBJ2-5, the complete variable domain is SQTIHQWPATLVQPVGSPLSLECTVEGTSNPNLYWYRQAAGRGLQLLFYSVGIGQISSEVPQNLSASRPQDRQFILSSKKLLLSDSGFYLCAWSNSGGLTQYFGPGTRLLVL.

CDR3 amino acids: CASTKGGSGNSYNEQFF. The DNA for the CDR3 is TGTGCCAGCACCAAGGGGGGTAGCGGGAACTCCTACAATGAGCAGTTCTTC. The V gene is TRBV5-4, the J gene TRBJ2-1; TRBD2 matches at 8 bases. The J segment lost 0 bases and the V segment lost 6 bases, leaving 11 bases of the junction unmatched. The CDR3 consists of 17 residues. Per the germline V gene, CDR1 is SGHNT and CDR2 is YYREEE (reference sequence).

The genes are TRBV6-6 and TRBJ1-3, with 8 bases identical to TRBD1. There are 14 residues in the CDR3. The V segment lost 5 bases and the J segment 2 bases; nucleotides outside the gene matches: 2. Germline CDR1 MNHNY, CDR2 SVGAGI (reference sequence). CDR3 loop: CASSRTGTGNTIYF. In nucleotides, the CDR3 is TGTGCCAGCAGTAGGACAGGGACTGGAAACACCATATATTTT.

The gene calls are TRBV9 and TRBJ2-6; D gene ambiguous. Germline CDR1 reads SGDLS; CDR2 reads YYNGEE. V lost 0 bases and J lost 0, with 10 bases in between. The CDR3 covers 17 residues. This chain's CDR3 is CASSVVPPSSGANVLTF. CDR3 nucleotides: TGTGCCAGCAGCGTAGTTCCTCCGAGCTCTGGGGCCAACGTCCTGACTTTC.

This chain joins TRBV6-5 and TRBJ1-2; D may be TRBD1 (6 bases). Germline V CDR1 and CDR2: MNHEY, SVGAGI. Between the trimmed V and J ends, which lost 8 bases and 8 bases, there was a span of 18 bases. The CDR3 extends over 13 amino acids. The CDR3 DNA reads as TGTGCCAGCCAGGGGCCAGCTCGGGGCGGCTACACCTTC. Protein: CASQGPARGGYTF.

As DNA, the CDR3 is TGTGCCAGTAGTATGGGGGAGGGGTACACCGGGGAGCTGTTTTTT. It is translated as CASSMGEGYTGELFF. The chain is built from TRBV19 and TRBJ2-2; 7 nucleotides line up with TRBD2. The CDR3 loop spans 15 amino acids. V was clipped by 3 bases and J by 3 bases; unmatched bases: 4. Germline V gene sequence: CDR1 LNHDA, CDR2 SQIVND (reference sequence).

The V and J genes are TRBV9 and TRBJ2-1, with D possibly matching TRBD2 (7 bases). There are 13 residues in the CDR3. Germline values: CDR1 SGDLS, CDR2 YYNGEE. V lost 4 bases to trimming and J lost 8 bases, with 13 bases between them. The CDR3 loop is CASSPRGRDEQFF. Written as DNA, the CDR3 is TGTGCCAGCAGCCCAAGGGGGAGGGATGAGCAGTTCTTC.

This chain connects TRBV19 to TRBJ2-1; 11 nucleotides match TRBD2. The CDR3 covers 18 residues. Losses at the gene ends were 6 bases for V and 7 bases for J; bases not matched to a gene: 17. CDR1 is LNHDA and CDR2 is SQIVND in the germline V gene (reference sequence). The CDR3 sequence is CASSPDAPGLAGENEQFF. The CDR3 DNA is TGTGCCAGTAGCCCCGACGCCCCCGGACTAGCGGGTGAAAATGAGCAGTTCTTC. Based on the CDR3 plus reference TRBV19 and TRBJ2-1, the full variable domain is DGGITQSPKYLFRKEGQNVTLSCEQNLNHDAMYWYRQDPGQGLRLIYYSQIVNDFQKGDIAEGYSVSREKKESFPLTVTSAQKNPTAFYLCASSPDAPGLAGENEQFFGPGTRLTVL.

V and J are TRBV27 and TRBJ2-1, with 8 bases fitting TRBD2. This CDR3 region has 16 residues. Trimming removed 5 bases from V and 10 bases from J; junction bases left unmatched: 16. Looked up from germline, CDR1 is MNHEY and CDR2 is SMNVEV (reference sequence). The CDR3 bases are TGTGCCAGCAGTCCCCGGGCTAGCGGGTCGGTTGGCGAGCAGTTCTTC. Translated, it gives CASSPRASGSVGEQFF.

V usage is TRBV28 and J usage is TRBJ2-6; D unclear. Trimming left V 7 bases short and J 0 bases short, with 10 bases between. Germline CDR1 and CDR2: MDHEN and SYDVKM. This CDR3 contains 15 residues. The CDR3 loop is CASIGSDSGANVLTF. The CDR3 nucleotides read TGTGCCAGCATCGGGTCCGACTCTGGGGCCAACGTCCTGACTTTC. The full variable domain, with the rest looked up from reference TRBV28 and TRBJ2-6, is DVKVTQSSRYLVKRTGEKVFLECVQDMDHENMFWYRQDPGLGLRLIYFSYDVKMKEKGDIPEGYSVSREKKERFSLILESASTNQTSMYLCASIGSDSGANVLTFGAGSRLTVL.